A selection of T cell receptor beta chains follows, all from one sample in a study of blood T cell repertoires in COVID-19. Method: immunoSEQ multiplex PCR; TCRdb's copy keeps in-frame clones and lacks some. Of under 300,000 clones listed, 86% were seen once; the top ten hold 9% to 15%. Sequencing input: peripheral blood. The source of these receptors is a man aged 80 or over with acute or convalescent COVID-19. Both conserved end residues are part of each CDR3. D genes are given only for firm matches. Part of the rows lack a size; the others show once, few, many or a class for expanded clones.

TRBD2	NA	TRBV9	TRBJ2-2	TGTGCCAGCACCCTTACTAGCGGGGTGAACACCGGGGAGCTGTTTTTT	CASTLTSGVNTGELFF
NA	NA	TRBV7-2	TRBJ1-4	TGTGCCAGCAGCTTAGGTTGGGGGCTGGAGGAAAAACTGTTTTTT	CASSLGWGLEEKLFF
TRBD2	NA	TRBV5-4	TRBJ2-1	TGTGCCAGCAGCCCCAGCGGGGGGGCCGGGGGTGAGCAGTTCTTC	CASSPSGGAGGEQFF
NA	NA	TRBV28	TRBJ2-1	TGTGCCAGCAGCCCGGGGGACCGTTACAATGAGCAGTTCTTC	CASSPGDRYNEQFF
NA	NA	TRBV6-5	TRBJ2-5	TGTGCCAGCAGTTACGGGCCGGGGGAGACCCAGTACTTC	CASSYGPGETQYF
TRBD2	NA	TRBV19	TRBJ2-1	TGTGCCAGTCGCCTAGCGGGAGCATCCAATGAGCAGTTCTTC	CASRLAGASNEQFF
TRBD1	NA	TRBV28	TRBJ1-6	TGTGCCAGCAGTCCCTACGGACAGGCAATTAATTCACCCCTCCACTTT	CASSPYGQAINSPLHF
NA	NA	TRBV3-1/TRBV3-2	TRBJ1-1	TGTGCCAGCAGCCAAGATCCGTCTGAAGCTTTCTTT	CASSQDPSEAFF
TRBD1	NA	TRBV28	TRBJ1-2	TGTGCCACCGGGGACAGTTTCTATGGCTACACCTTC	CATGDSFYGYTF
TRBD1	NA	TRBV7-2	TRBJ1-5	TGTGCCAGCAGCCTATGGACAGGGGATCAGCCCCAGCATTTT	CASSLWTGDQPQHF
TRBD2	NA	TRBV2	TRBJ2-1	TGTGCCAGCAGTGAAAGAGGACTAGCGGGGTACAATGAGCAGTTCTTC	CASSERGLAGYNEQFF
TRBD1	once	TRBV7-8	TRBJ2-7	TGTGCCAGCAGCTCCCCTCCCGGGACAGGGAGGGACGAGCAGTACTTC	CASSSPPGTGRDEQYF
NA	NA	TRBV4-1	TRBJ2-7	TGCGCCAGCAGCCAAATGGGGGGAACAGAACAGTACTTC	CASSQMGGTEQYF
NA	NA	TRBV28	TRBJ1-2	TGTGCCAGCAGTTTTGAGAGGTTTGGCTACACCTTC	CASSFERFGYTF
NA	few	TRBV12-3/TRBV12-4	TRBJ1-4	TGTGCCAGCAGAACAGGGTATAGTGAAAAACTGTTTTTT	CASRTGYSEKLFF
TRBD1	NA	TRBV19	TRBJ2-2	TGTGCCAGTACCCCAGAGAGGGGGCGGCACGGGGAGCTGTTTTTT	CASTPERGRHGELFF
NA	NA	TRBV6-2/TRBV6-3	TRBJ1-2	TGTGCCAGCAGTTACGGCCAGGTCCACTATGGCTACACCTTC	CASSYGQVHYGYTF
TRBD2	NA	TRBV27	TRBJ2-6	TGTGCCAGCACCTGGGGGGGATCAGGGGCCAACGTCCTGACTTTC	CASTWGGSGANVLTF
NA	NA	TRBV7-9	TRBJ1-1	TGTGCCAGCAGCTTAGCCGGGACACTGAACACTGAAGCTTTCTTT	CASSLAGTLNTEAFF
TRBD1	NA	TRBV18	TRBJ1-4	TGTGCCAGCTCACTGACAGGGGGAAATGAAAAACTGTTTTTT	CASSLTGGNEKLFF
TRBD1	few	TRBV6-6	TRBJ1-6	TGTGCCAGCAGCTACGGGACAGGGAGAAGGAGCTCCTATAATTCACCCCTCCACTTT	CASSYGTGRRSSYNSPLHF
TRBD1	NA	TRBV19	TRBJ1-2	TGTGCCAGTAGATGGACAGGGGTCTCTGGCTACACCTTC	CASRWTGVSGYTF
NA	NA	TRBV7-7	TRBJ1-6	TGTGCTAGCAGCTCTGACAGAAGATCACCCCTCCACTTT	CASSSDRRSPLHF
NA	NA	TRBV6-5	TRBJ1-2	TGTGCCAGCCGAGAGTGGGGCTACACCTTC	CASREWGYTF
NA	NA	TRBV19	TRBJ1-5	TGTGCCAGTACCCCTGGGACTCGGTGGGATCAGCCCCAGCATTTT	CASTPGTRWDQPQHF
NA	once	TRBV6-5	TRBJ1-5	TGTGCCAGCAGTTTTGACAGGCAAGGTCAGCCCCAGCATTTT	CASSFDRQGQPQHF
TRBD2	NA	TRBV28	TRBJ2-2	TGTGCCAGCAGTTTGAACGGGAGGGCCGGGGAGCTGTTTTTT	CASSLNGRAGELFF
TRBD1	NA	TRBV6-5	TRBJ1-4	TGTGCCAGCAGTTTACAGGGGGCGACTAATGAAAAACTGTTTTTT	CASSLQGATNEKLFF
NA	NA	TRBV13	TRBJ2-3	TGTGCCAGCAGCTTAGAGTTGCGGGCAGGCACAGATACGCAGTATTTT	CASSLELRAGTDTQYF
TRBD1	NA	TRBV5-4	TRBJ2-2	TGTGCCAGCAGCTTGGACCAGGGGGCAGGGGAGCTGTTTTTT	CASSLDQGAGELFF
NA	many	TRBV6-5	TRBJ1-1	TGTGCCAGCAGTTCCGCCAAACCAGGGAACACTGAAGCTTTCTTT	CASSSAKPGNTEAFF
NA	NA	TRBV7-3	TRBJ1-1	TGTGCCAGCAGCGTAAGGGGCAACACTGAAGCTTTCTTT	CASSVRGNTEAFF
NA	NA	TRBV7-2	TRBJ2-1	TGTGCCAGCAGCTTAGTATCAGGGCGTTCAAGTGATGAGCAGTTCTTC	CASSLVSGRSSDEQFF
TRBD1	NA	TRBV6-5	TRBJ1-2	TGTGCCAGCAGTTACTCAGGGGGCGGCTACACCTTC	CASSYSGGGYTF
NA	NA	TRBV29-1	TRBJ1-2	TGCAGCGTTGAAGAGAGAGACAGGTTTGGAGGCTACACCTTC	CSVEERDRFGGYTF
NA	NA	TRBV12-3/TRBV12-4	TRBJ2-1	TGTGCCAGCAGTTTCGACATCGAGCAGTTCTTC	CASSFDIEQFF
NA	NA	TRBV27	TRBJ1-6	TGTGCCAGCAGTTCCCCCGGGGGGAGCTCCTATAATTCACCCCTCCACTTT	CASSSPGGSSYNSPLHF
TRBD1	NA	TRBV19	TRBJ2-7	TGTGCCAGTAGTGCGACCGCGGGACAGGGCCTCGGCGAGCAGTACTTC	CASSATAGQGLGEQYF
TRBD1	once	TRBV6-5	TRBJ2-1	TGTGCCAGCACTATACAGGGGGTCGGGGGTAATGAGCAGTTCTTC	CASTIQGVGGNEQFF
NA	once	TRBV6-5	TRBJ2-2	TGTGCCAGCAGGGCAGACACCGGGGAGCTGTTTTTT	CASRADTGELFF
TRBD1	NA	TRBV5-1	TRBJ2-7	TGCGCCAGCAACCCGGGACAGCCGTACGAGCAGTACTTC	CASNPGQPYEQYF
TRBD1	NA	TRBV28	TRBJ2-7	TGTGCCAGCAGCCGGGACAGGGGGACAAGCTCCTACGAGCAGTACTTC	CASSRDRGTSSYEQYF
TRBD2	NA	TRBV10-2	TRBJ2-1	TGCGCCAGCAGTGAGACCCGGGGGGGTAGTACAAATGAGCAGTTCTTC	CASSETRGGSTNEQFF